Listed here are 32 T cell receptor beta chains from one sample, sequenced in a study of identical twins' blood T cells. TCRdb called the 5' RACE reads again in MiXCR, with one record for every CDR3 protein. The table records about 370,000 distinct CDR3 sequences, over 25% of them present only once. Sample: PBMCs. The origin of the receptors is a woman between 18 and 55 years old in good health.

This chain uses TRBV7-8 with TRBJ2-7, with D tentatively TRBD1 (5 bases). V dropped 5 bases and J dropped 1 base, with 12 bases sitting between them. CDR3 length equals 14 residues. Germline values: CDR1 SGHVS, CDR2 FQNEAQ. In nucleotides, the CDR3 is TGTGCCAGCAGCCTCGAACAGGTTTCCTACGAGCAGTACTTC. This sequence encodes CASSLEQVSYEQYF.

A note on this clonotype: Because the CDR3 is missing its conserved closing phenylalanine or tryptophan, this is likely a read error. V and J are TRBV10-3 and TRBJ2-4, with D uncertain. Per germline, CDR1 ENHRY and CDR2 SYGVKD. V was cut by 7 bases and J by 0 bases, with 7 bases left in between. The CDR3 runs 13 residues. CDR3 sequence reads: CAIKTVAKNIQYS. Here the CDR3 DNA reads TGTGCCATCAAGACCGTAGCCAAAAACATTCAGTACTCC.

This chain links TRBV10-3 with TRBJ2-1, with 7 bases that match TRBD2. V trimming: 7 bases; J trimming: 4 bases; junction bases outside the gene matches: 7. The CDR3 runs to 14 residues. The germline V gene has CDR1 ENHRY and CDR2 SYGVKD. The CDR3 spells CAITASGGYNEQFF. The CDR3 DNA is TGTGCCATCACAGCTAGCGGAGGGTACAATGAGCAGTTCTTC.

The CDR3 is CASSQGPAYHTIYF. CDR3 bases: TGTGCCAGCAGCCAAGGTCCCGCCTACCACACCATATATTTT. The rearrangement links TRBV3-1 to TRBJ1-3; D is unclear. Germline loops: CDR1 LGHDT, CDR2 YNNKEL (reference sequence). The V end was cut by 1 base, the J end by 8 bases, with 12 bases between. The CDR3 is 14 amino acids.

This clonotype was detected only a few times. The chain couples TRBV6-1 to TRBJ1-4; 7 nucleotides agree with TRBD1. V shed 7 bases and J 8 bases; nucleotides not matched to a gene: 13. CDR3 size: 15 residues. Germline CDR1 is MNHNS and CDR2 is SASEGT. The CDR3 DNA reads TGTGCCAGCACGGGACAGTCAGCTAGGGGAGAAAAACTGTTTTTT. Its protein is CASTGQSARGEKLFF.

The CDR3 bases are TGTGCCAGTAGTATCGGAGCGGGGGGGCCTCTCCGTAATGCCGAGCAGTACTTC. Translated, it gives CASSIGAGGPLRNAEQYF. The chain is built from TRBV19 and TRBJ2-7; the match to TRBD2 covers 10 bases. Germline lookup yields CDR1 LNHDA and CDR2 SQIVND (reference sequence). With 3 bases clipped from V and 6 bases from J, the junction kept 17 bases outside the gene matches. CDR3 length: 18 amino acids.

This rearrangement joins TRBV29-1 to TRBJ2-7, with a weak D call TRBD1 (6 bases). Germline lookup yields CDR1 SQVTM and CDR2 ANQGSEA. The CDR3 runs 12 residues. Trimming removed 6 bases from V and 3 bases from J, with 12 bases in between. DNA for the CDR3: TGCAGCGTCGAGGGCAGGGGCTACGAGCAGTACTTC. It codes for CSVEGRGYEQYF.

The CDR3 protein is CSVEIVGGGYTF. The CDR3 DNA sequence: TGCAGCGTTGAAATTGTAGGTGGCGGCTACACCTTC. The chain couples TRBV29-1 to TRBJ1-2; D is undetermined. The germline CDR1 and CDR2 sequences are SQVTM and ANQGSEA. CDR3 size: 12 residues. V was trimmed by 2 bases and J by 8 bases, leaving 12 bases between them.

This clonotype was observed a single time. The rearrangement uses TRBV5-1 and TRBJ1-6, with D unresolved. The CDR3 has 14 amino acids. Per germline, CDR1 SGHRS and CDR2 YFSETQ. The V and J ends lost 1 base and 9 bases respectively, with 11 bases between them. CDR3: CASSLRYTSSPLHF. CDR3 DNA: TGCGCCAGCAGCTTGAGGTACACGTCTTCACCCCTCCACTTT.

The chain recombines TRBV6-6 with TRBJ2-2; D is undetermined. Germline CDR1 is MNHNY and CDR2 is SVGAGI (reference sequence). V was trimmed by 2 bases and J by 2 bases, leaving 6 bases between them. There are 14 residues in the CDR3. The CDR3 DNA sequence: TGTGCCAGCAGTTACGACCCCAACACCGGGGAGCTGTTTTTT. This encodes CASSYDPNTGELFF.

Points on this clonotype: Being one base from a much bigger clone, this may be a read error. The rearrangement uses TRBV20-1 and TRBJ2-3; no clear D. This CDR3 contains 13 residues. V was cut by 5 bases and J by 1 base, with 10 bases left in between. Germline assignment: CDR1 DFQATT and CDR2 SNEGSKA (reference sequence). The CDR3 sequence is CSACSPGTDTQYF. Here the CDR3 DNA reads TGCAGTGCTTGTTCCCCGGGCACAGATACGCAGTATTTT.

The CDR3 protein is CASGREPQALTEAFF. CDR3 sequence (DNA): TGCGCCAGCGGCCGTGAACCCCAGGCGCTCACTGAAGCTTTCTTT. The genes are TRBV5-1 and TRBJ1-1, with D hard to call. With 7 bases removed from V and 4 bases from J, the gap between germline ends came to 20 bases. This CDR3 region has 15 residues. Germline values: CDR1 SGHRS, CDR2 YFSETQ.

The J gene is TRBJ1-2, the V gene TRBV9; D remains ambiguous. This CDR3 has 14 amino acids. Per the germline V gene, CDR1 is SGDLS and CDR2 is YYNGEE. Trimming took 0 bases from V and 3 from J, leaving 9 bases between them. Here the CDR3 DNA reads TGTGCCAGCAGCGTAGTATCGGGGTACTATGGCTACACCTTC. This gives the protein CASSVVSGYYGYTF.

The chain recombines TRBV7-6 with TRBJ1-2; D is possibly TRBD1 (5 bases). This CDR3 has 15 residues. Trimming left V 5 bases short and J 0 bases short, with 13 bases between. From germline, CDR1 is SGHVS and CDR2 FNYEAQ. The CDR3 DNA reads as TGTGCCAGCAGCGTGGGGACGCAAGCTAACTATGGCTACACCTTC. This gives the protein CASSVGTQANYGYTF.

This clonotype has only a few counts. Sequence at one end of the junction differs from germline and may be a read error. The chain employs TRBV6-5 and TRBJ2-1; TRBD1 matches 8 bases. CDR1 and CDR2 (germline): MNHEY, SVGAGI. The CDR3 covers 16 residues. The CDR3 coding sequence is TGTGCCAGCAGCTCTGGACAGGGTCGCTCCCACAATGAGCAGTTCTTC. It specifies CASSSGQGRSHNEQFF.

A few counts support this clonotype. CDR3 coding DNA: TGCAGTGCTAGTCTGCGGGTTTTTCTGACTGAAGCTTTCTTT. This gives the protein CSASLRVFLTEAFF. The chain couples TRBV20-1 to TRBJ1-1, with no clear D. From germline, CDR1 is DFQATT and CDR2 SNEGSKA (reference sequence). V was shortened by 3 bases and J by 5 bases, with 16 bases between the two germline ends. The CDR3 spans 14 residues.

J is TRBJ2-2 and V is TRBV12-3 or TRBV12-4; the D gene is possibly TRBD1 (5 bases). V was shortened by 5 bases and J by 7 bases, with 8 bases between the two germline ends. The CDR3 extends over 12 amino acids. CDR3 amino acids: CASSPRVGELFF. The CDR3, as DNA: TGTGCCAGCAGTCCCAGGGTCGGGGAGCTGTTTTTT.

The chain combines TRBV25-1 with TRBJ1-6, with a tentative D call TRBD1 (6 bases). CDR1 MGHDK and CDR2 SYGVNS come from the germline V gene. The CDR3 is 16 amino acids. Between the trimmed V and J ends, which lost 6 bases and 0 bases, there was a span of 12 bases. In DNA form, the CDR3 reads TGTGCCAGCAGCCGAGGGGGGGGCTCCTATAATTCACCCCTCCACTTT. The encoded protein is CASSRGGGSYNSPLHF.

This clonotype was observed a handful of times. The chain uses TRBV12-3 or TRBV12-4 and TRBJ1-2, with D possibly being TRBD1 (5 bases). Trimming stripped 2 bases from V and 0 bases from J, with 13 bases between. The CDR3 is 16 residues long. The CDR3 loop is CASSLSAGKTNYGYTF. CDR3 coding DNA: TGTGCCAGCAGTTTAAGTGCAGGGAAGACTAACTATGGCTACACCTTC.

This clonotype was seen more than once but under ten times. The chain couples TRBV5-6 to TRBJ2-7; TRBD2 might be the D (6 bases). The V gene lost 3 bases and the J gene lost 4 bases, with 8 bases spanning the gap. Germline V gives CDR1 SGHDT, CDR2 YYEEEE. This CDR3 comprises 12 residues. This CDR3 reads CASSWGGYEQYF. The CDR3 nucleotides are TGTGCCAGCAGCTGGGGAGGTTACGAGCAGTACTTC.

J is TRBJ2-5 and V is TRBV28; the match to TRBD1 covers 7 bases. V lost 5 bases, J lost 3 bases, and 6 bases stayed unmatched. This CDR3 region has 14 residues. Germline loops: CDR1 MDHEN, CDR2 SYDVKM. CDR3 nucleotide sequence: TGTGCCAGCAGTCCGACCACAGGGGAAGAGACCCAGTACTTC. It is translated as CASSPTTGEETQYF.

V usage is TRBV14 and J usage is TRBJ1-2, with D perhaps TRBD1 (5 bases). The germline V gene has CDR1 SGHDN and CDR2 FVKESK. The V gene lost 4 bases and the J gene lost 5 bases, with 11 bases spanning the gap. The CDR3 length is 13 residues. CDR3 sequence (DNA): TGTGCCAGCAGCCTTGTTCCAGGGTATGGCTACACCTTC. Amino acid sequence: CASSLVPGYGYTF.

Only a few counts were recorded for this clonotype. The chain combines TRBV9 with TRBJ1-4; 7 bases agree with TRBD1. J was trimmed by 8 bases and V by 3 bases; bases with no gene match: 10. Germline V gene data show CDR1 as SGDLS and CDR2 as YYNGEE. The CDR3 contains 15 residues. CDR3 nucleotide sequence: TGTGCCAGCAGCGGGGTCGTGGGGACAGACGAAAAACTGTTTTTT. The encoded protein is CASSGVVGTDEKLFF.

Worth noting for this clonotype: An end of the junction does not agree with germline; a read error may underlie this. The V gene is TRBV29-1, the J gene TRBJ1-4, with 9 bases lining up with TRBD1. The CDR3 runs to 13 residues. Germline CDR1 reads SQVTM; CDR2 reads ANQGSEA. The CDR3 sequence is CRVGQGIREKLFF. Here the CDR3 DNA reads TGCAGAGTTGGACAGGGGATACGTGAAAAACTGTTTTTT.

This clonotype was recorded at least ten times. The junction does not match germline at one end; this may be a read error. The chain joins TRBV5-1 to TRBJ1-5; no clear D gene. This CDR3 region has 13 residues. Looked up from germline, CDR1 is SGHRS and CDR2 is YFSETQ. The CDR3 here is CASSLEGGQPQHF. DNA of the CDR3: TGTGCCAGCAGCTTGGAAGGAGGTCAGCCCCAGCATTTT.

The V gene is TRBV5-4, the J gene TRBJ1-2; 7 positions agree with TRBD1. CDR3 length equals 11 residues. Trimming took 5 bases from V and 9 from J; bases not matched to a gene: 4. CDR1 SGHNT and CDR2 YYREEE come from the germline V gene (reference sequence). CDR3 DNA sequence: TGTGCCAGCAGAGGAGGGGGCAGCTACACCTTC. This translates into CASRGGGSYTF.

This clonotype has a single count. The chain has TRBV29-1 and TRBJ2-7; TRBD1 matches at 7 bases. V trimming: 7 bases; J trimming: 4 bases; junction bases outside the gene matches: 10. CDR1 is SQVTM and CDR2 is ANQGSEA in the germline V gene. This CDR3 is built from 13 residues. As DNA, the CDR3 is TGCAGCGCTGGGGACAGACAGTTATACGAGCAGTACTTC. Residues: CSAGDRQLYEQYF.

This clonotype was counted ten times or more. This chain joins TRBV7-8 and TRBJ2-3; no clear D. V lost 0 bases and J lost 5, with 9 bases in between. The length of the CDR3 is 14 residues. The V gene's germline CDR1 is SGHVS and CDR2 FQNEAQ. The CDR3 DNA reads TGTGCCAGCAGCTTAGCGGAGATGGTAGATACGCAGTATTTT. Translating it yields CASSLAEMVDTQYF.

This clonotype came up many times. V is TRBV9 and J is TRBJ2-3; 7 bases align to TRBD2. The germline gives CDR1 SGDLS, CDR2 YYNGEE. V gave up 7 bases and J gave up 5 bases; unmatched junction bases: 13. The CDR3 runs 15 residues. CDR3 nucleotide sequence: TGTGCCAGCTCCATAGGACTAGTTGGAGGAGATACGCAGTATTTT. It specifies CASSIGLVGGDTQYF.

This clonotype has just a few counts. This chain uses TRBV29-1 with TRBJ2-1; TRBD2 aligns across 11 bases. CDR3 length: 14 amino acids. V dropped 4 bases and J dropped 4; count of bases not matched to a gene: 3. From germline, CDR1 is SQVTM and CDR2 ANQGSEA. In DNA form, the CDR3 reads TGCAGCGTTGTAACTAGCGGGAGATACAATGAGCAGTTCTTC. Protein sequence: CSVVTSGRYNEQFF.

The chain employs TRBV6-5 and TRBJ2-7, with a possible D match to TRBD2 (6 bases). Germline CDR1 MNHEY, CDR2 SVGAGI. This CDR3 contains 15 residues. The V end was cut by 1 base, the J end by 3 bases, with 13 bases between. The CDR3 is CASSYFSGRDYEQYF. Written as DNA, the CDR3 is TGTGCCAGCAGTTACTTTTCCGGGAGAGACTACGAGCAGTACTTC.

This clonotype was observed many times. The V and J genes are TRBV20-1 and TRBJ2-2; the D is unclear. This CDR3 region has 13 residues. CDR1 and CDR2 (germline): DFQATT, SNEGSKA (reference sequence). Trimming pared 3 bases from V and 4 bases from J, leaving 9 bases between. Here the CDR3 reads CSASPRATGELFF. Here the CDR3 DNA reads TGCAGTGCTAGCCCGAGAGCCACCGGGGAGCTGTTTTTT.